The 12 T cell receptor beta chains given below trace back to one sample, sequenced in a study of blood T cell repertoires in COVID-19. Profiled with immunoSEQ multiplex PCR; TCRdb holds only in-frame clones, not every one. This sample has 210,000 or so clones, with around 84% found just once. Specimen: PBMCs or T cells enriched from blood (not recorded which). The receptors come from a man aged 30-40 years with acute COVID-19.

This sequence joins TRBV7-9 and TRBJ1-2; tentatively, D is TRBD1 (6 bases). This CDR3 contains 17 residues. Trimming pared 4 bases from V and 4 bases from J, leaving 22 bases between. The germline CDR1 and CDR2 sequences are SEHNR and FQNEAQ (reference sequence). DNA of the CDR3: TGTGCCAGCAGCTCGCGGACAGCAACCTTATCCAGCTATGGCTACACCTTC. The encoded protein is CASSSRTATLSSYGYTF.

The chain carries TRBV5-1 and TRBJ2-3; TRBD1 agrees at 10 bases. The germline V gene encodes CDR1 SGHRS and CDR2 YFSETQ. V shed 4 bases, J shed 4 bases, and the junction held 6 bases outside the gene matches. This CDR3 is 15 amino acids long. The chain's CDR3 is CASSPDRGGSDTQYF. For the CDR3, the DNA is TGCGCCAGCAGCCCGGACAGGGGGGGTTCAGATACGCAGTATTTT.

CDR3 sequence: CASSLEGPEAFF. In DNA form, the CDR3 reads TGTGCCAGCAGCTTAGAGGGGCCTGAAGCTTTCTTT. V gene TRBV7-9 combines with J gene TRBJ1-1; a weak D match, TRBD1 (5 bases). This CDR3 has 12 residues. CDR1 is SEHNR, CDR2 FQNEAQ, per germline (reference sequence). Trimming stripped 1 base from V and 6 bases from J, with 6 bases between.

The chain's CDR3 is CASSPPAKYGYTF. The DNA of the CDR3 is TGTGCCAGCTCACCACCCGCGAAATATGGCTACACCTTC. J is TRBJ1-2 and V is TRBV18; D call uncertain. This CDR3 is built from 13 residues. CDR1 is KGHSH and CDR2 is LQKENI in the germline V gene. V gave up 0 bases and J gave up 5 bases, with 7 bases separating them.

The chain uses TRBV27 and TRBJ1-6; 7 positions match TRBD1. This CDR3 spans 14 amino acids. Germline values: CDR1 MNHEY, CDR2 SMNVEV (reference sequence). The trim removed 4 bases at V and 6 bases at J, leaving 3 bases unmatched. The CDR3 is CASSSDRSNSPLHF. The CDR3 DNA reads as TGTGCCAGCAGTTCGGACAGGAGTAATTCACCCCTCCACTTT.

Comments on this clone: This same CDR3 is encoded by further DNA sequences in the sample. The V gene is TRBV29-1, the J gene TRBJ1-1; 12 bases are a match to TRBD1. V lost 3 bases to trimming and J lost 5 bases; unmatched junction nucleotides: 1. This CDR3 is built from 13 residues. Germline V lookup: CDR1 SQVTM, CDR2 ANQGSEA. DNA of the CDR3: TGCAGCGTTGAGGGACAGGGGGCGACTGAAGCTTTCTTT. This codes for CSVEGQGATEAFF.

The CDR3 spells CASRSGGSTGELFF. The CDR3 nucleotides read TGTGCCAGCAGGAGCGGGGGGTCTACCGGGGAGCTGTTTTTT. The chain has TRBV6-5 and TRBJ2-2, with 9 positions matching TRBD2. V was clipped by 6 bases and J by 5 bases; unmatched bases: 4. The germline V gene encodes CDR1 MNHEY and CDR2 SVGAGI. This CDR3 contains 14 residues.

The rearrangement uses TRBV14 and TRBJ1-2; no firm D call. V was cut by 2 bases and J by 5 bases, with 18 bases left in between. CDR1 and CDR2 (germline): SGHDN, FVKESK. This CDR3 region has 16 residues. CDR3 coding DNA: TGTGCCAGCAGCCAATTAACCGGGTCGGAATATTATGGCTACACCTTC. This translates into CASSQLTGSEYYGYTF.

In this sample, this clone turned up a few times. The chain is built from TRBV6-5 and TRBJ1-1; D is ambiguous. This CDR3 contains 11 residues. CDR1 is MNHEY and CDR2 is SVGAGI in the germline V gene. V was trimmed by 10 bases and J by 4 bases, leaving 10 bases between them. The DNA for the CDR3 is TGTGCCATTTCGGCGGGCACTGAAGCTTTCTTT. Translated, it gives CAISAGTEAFF.

The chain has TRBV6-4 and TRBJ2-2; 9 bases are shared with TRBD2. Looked up from germline, CDR1 is MRHNA and CDR2 is SNTAGT. With 2 bases clipped from V and 0 bases from J, the junction kept 1 base outside the gene matches. The CDR3 contains 16 residues. This CDR3 reads CASSDGTSPNTGELFF. The CDR3 DNA reads TGTGCCAGCAGTGACGGGACTAGCCCGAACACCGGGGAGCTGTTTTTT.

The chain is built from TRBV5-1 and TRBJ2-1; no clear D gene. The CDR3 loop spans 13 amino acids. CDR1 SGHRS and CDR2 YFSETQ come from the germline V gene. Trimming took 3 bases from V and 7 from J, leaving 11 bases between them. In DNA, the CDR3 is TGCGCCAGCAGCTCCCCTAGTTTGAATGAGCAGTTCTTC. Translated: CASSSPSLNEQFF.

This clone was observed a handful of times. The CDR3 loop is CASSPEVRGNQPQHF. CDR3 nucleotides: TGTGCCAGCAGCCCGGAGGTGCGGGGAAATCAGCCCCAGCATTTT. The rearrangement joins TRBV5-5 to TRBJ1-5; D uncertain. V was shortened by 4 bases and J by 4 bases, with 15 bases between the two germline ends. CDR3 length equals 15 residues. Germline assignment: CDR1 SGHKS and CDR2 YYEKEE (reference sequence).